This TCR beta chain was sequenced during a study of PD-L1 blockade in urothelial cancer. Study as a whole: Beginning at some point between 2013 and 2014, patients received atezolizumab, given as 1,200 mg intravenously every 3 weeks. About 90% of the 29 patients were men who had bladder-origin urothelial cancer.

V dropped 4 bases and J dropped 2; count of bases not matched to a gene: 6. Germline values: CDR1 MNHEY, CDR2 SVGAGI. CDR3 size: 16 residues. Diagnoses among patients were locally advanced or metastatic urothelial carcinoma. Repertoires were generated with immunoSEQ multiplex PCR, while TCRdb's copy carries only in-frame clones and drops some. The data contain about 38,000 clones, about nine tenths of them seen just once; the ten biggest clones take up just under 8.5%. This chain links TRBV6-5 with TRBJ2-3; the match to TRBD2 covers 10 bases. Sequencing used PBMCs, obtained around atezolizumab (anti-PD-L1) treatment. The TCR comes from a man aged 65-85 years with urothelial cancer. In DNA form, the CDR3 reads TGTGCCAGCAGTTCCTGGACTAGCGGAAACACAGATACGCAGTATTTT. It yields the protein CASSSWTSGNTDTQYF.